The clone carrying this T cell receptor beta chain is a singleton in its sample. This sample was taken from a study of blood T cells in healthy people across ages. This CDR3 has 15 amino acids. Germline loops: CDR1 SGHDT, CDR2 YYEEEE. The germline V and J ends were trimmed by 1 base and 7 bases, with 17 bases remaining between them. Combining a sample-barcoded 5' primer with a J-beta primer mix, a second PCR ran for about 6 to 11 cycles. Each CDR3 protein is one row after TCRdb ran MiXCR on the 5' RACE reads. This table holds around 800,000 distinct CDR3 sequences, roughly 53% found once. This sequence joins TRBV5-6 and TRBJ1-2; D may be TRBD1 (6 bases). Sequencing was done on a sample of blood. This clonotype was sampled from a man older than 75 in good health. This CDR3 reads CASSLYQGPSSGYTF. The CDR3 coding sequence is TGTGCCAGCAGCTTGTATCAGGGGCCGTCATCTGGCTACACCTTC.